The sequence of this TCR beta chain was determined in a study of T cell responses to AZD1222 COVID-19 vaccine. V dropped 4 bases and J dropped 7; count of bases not matched to a gene: 14. Germline CDR1 is LGHDT and CDR2 is YNNKEL (reference sequence). This CDR3 has 16 amino acids. About this clone: As yet, its antigen is unknown.

Produced via immunoSEQ multiplex PCR; TCRdb's table is partial and in-frame only. This sample has some 130,000 clones, with approximately 95% found just once. Study outcomes and limitations: The study reported that nearly half of spike-specific TCRs target unmutated variant regions. Vaccine-associated CD4 TCRs ranged over spike, dominating at 160-218 and 743-854. Only six or seven AZD1222 recipients were seropositive at baseline.

The rearrangement uses TRBV3-1 (or the pseudogene TRBV3-2) and TRBJ2-7, with TRBD1 identical over 9 bases. The TCR sequence derives from an adult who received the AZD1222 COVID-19 vaccine. Sequencing used peripheral blood, obtained 28 days after the second AZD1222 dose. The CDR3 spells CASSPPGTGPPREQYF. CDR3 nucleotides: TGTGCCAGCAGCCCCCCTGGGACAGGGCCCCCGAGGGAGCAGTACTTC.